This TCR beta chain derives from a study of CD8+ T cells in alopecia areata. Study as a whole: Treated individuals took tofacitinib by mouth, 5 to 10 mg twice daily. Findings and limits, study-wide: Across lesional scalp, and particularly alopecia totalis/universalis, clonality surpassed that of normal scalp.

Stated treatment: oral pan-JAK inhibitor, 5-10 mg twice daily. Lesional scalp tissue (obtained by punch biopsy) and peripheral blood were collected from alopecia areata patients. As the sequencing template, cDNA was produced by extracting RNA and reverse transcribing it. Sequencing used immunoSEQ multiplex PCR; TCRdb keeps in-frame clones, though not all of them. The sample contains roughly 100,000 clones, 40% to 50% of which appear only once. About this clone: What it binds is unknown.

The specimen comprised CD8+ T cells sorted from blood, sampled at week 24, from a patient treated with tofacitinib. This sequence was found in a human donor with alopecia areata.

Here the CDR3 reads CASSLYSGTSQETQYF. The CDR3, as DNA: TGTGCCAGCAGCTTGTACAGCGGGACCTCCCAAGAGACCCAGTACTTC. The chain links TRBV5-4 to TRBJ2-5, with 7 bases aligning to TRBD2. V shed 1 base, J shed 1 base, and the junction held 7 bases outside the gene matches. Germline V gives CDR1 SGHNT, CDR2 YYREEE (reference sequence). The CDR3 runs to 16 residues.